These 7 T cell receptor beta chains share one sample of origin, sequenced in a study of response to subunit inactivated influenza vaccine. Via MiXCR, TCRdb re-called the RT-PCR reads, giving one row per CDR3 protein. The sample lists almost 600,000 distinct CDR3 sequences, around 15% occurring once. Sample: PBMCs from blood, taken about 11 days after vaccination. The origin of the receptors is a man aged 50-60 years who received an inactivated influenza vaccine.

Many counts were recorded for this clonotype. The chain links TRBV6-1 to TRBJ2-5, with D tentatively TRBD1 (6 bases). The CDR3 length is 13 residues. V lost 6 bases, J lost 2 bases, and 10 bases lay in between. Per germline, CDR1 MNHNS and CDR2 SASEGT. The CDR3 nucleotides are TGTGCCAGCAGCCGGACAGTTCAAGAGACCCAGTACTTC. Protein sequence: CASSRTVQETQYF.

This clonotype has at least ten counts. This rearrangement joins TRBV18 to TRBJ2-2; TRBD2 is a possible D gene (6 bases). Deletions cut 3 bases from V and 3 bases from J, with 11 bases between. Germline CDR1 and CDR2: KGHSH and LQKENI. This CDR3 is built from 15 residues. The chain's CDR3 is CASSPRGSYTGELFF. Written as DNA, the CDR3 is TGTGCCAGCTCACCGCGGGGCTCTTACACCGGGGAGCTGTTTTTT.

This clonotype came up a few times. In DNA, the CDR3 is TGTGCCAGCAGTGAACAGGGGGCGGGAAGCAATCAGCCCCAGCATTTT. Translation: CASSEQGAGSNQPQHF. The chain employs TRBV2 and TRBJ1-5; 8 positions match TRBD1. J gave up 1 base and V 2 bases, and 4 bases lay outside the gene matches. This CDR3 has 16 amino acids. Germline CDR1 SNHLY, CDR2 FYNNEI. Looking up the rest from reference TRBV2 and TRBJ1-5 gives the full variable domain: EPEVTQTPSHQVTQMGQEVILRCVPISNHLYFYWYRQILGQKVEFLVSFYNNEISEKSEIFDDQFSVERPDGSNFTLKIRSTKLEDSAMYFCASSEQGAGSNQPQHFGDGTRLSIL.

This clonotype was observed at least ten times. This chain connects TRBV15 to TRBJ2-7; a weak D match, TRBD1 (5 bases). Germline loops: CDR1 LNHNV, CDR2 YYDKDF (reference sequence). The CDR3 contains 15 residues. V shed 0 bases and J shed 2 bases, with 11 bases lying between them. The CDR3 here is CATSRDGARTYEQYF. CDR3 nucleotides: TGTGCCACCAGCAGAGATGGGGCACGGACCTACGAGCAGTACTTC. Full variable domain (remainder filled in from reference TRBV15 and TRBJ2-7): DAMVIQNPRYQVTQFGKPVTLSCSQTLNHNVMYWYQQKSSQAPKLLFHYYDKDFNNEADTPDNFQSRRPNTSFCFLDIRSPGLGDTAMYLCATSRDGARTYEQYFGPGTRLTVT.

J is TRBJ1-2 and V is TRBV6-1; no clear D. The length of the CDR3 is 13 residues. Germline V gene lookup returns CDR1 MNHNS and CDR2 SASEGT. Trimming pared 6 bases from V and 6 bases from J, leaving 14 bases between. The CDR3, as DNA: TGTGCCAGCAGCCCCTATCAGCCCAATGGCTACACCTTC. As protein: CASSPYQPNGYTF.

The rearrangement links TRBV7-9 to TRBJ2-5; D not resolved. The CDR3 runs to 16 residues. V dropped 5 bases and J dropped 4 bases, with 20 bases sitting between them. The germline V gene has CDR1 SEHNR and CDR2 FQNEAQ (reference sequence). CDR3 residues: CASSPASGRKVETQYF. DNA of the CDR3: TGTGCCAGCAGCCCGGCAAGTGGGCGCAAGGTAGAGACCCAGTACTTC. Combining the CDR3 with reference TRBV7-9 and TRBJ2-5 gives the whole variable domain DTGVSQNPRHKITKRGQNVTFRCDPISEHNRLYWYRQTLGQGPEFLTYFQNEAQLEKSRLLSDRFSAERPKGSFSTLEIQRTEQGDSAMYLCASSPASGRKVETQYFGPGTRLLVL.

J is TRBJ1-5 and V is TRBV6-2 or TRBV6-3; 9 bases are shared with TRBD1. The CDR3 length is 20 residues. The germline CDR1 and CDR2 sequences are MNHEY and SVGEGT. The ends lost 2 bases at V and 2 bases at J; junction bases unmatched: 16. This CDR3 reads CASSYVPRDRDILGNQPQHF. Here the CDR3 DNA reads TGTGCCAGCAGTTACGTCCCCCGGGACAGGGACATATTAGGCAATCAGCCCCAGCATTTT.